The clone carrying this T cell receptor beta chain was observed many times. As yet, its antigen is unknown. Alpha and beta constant-region primers primed reverse transcription of around 540 ng RNA. Separate chain-specific third strand synthesis with multiplexing indices produced the alpha and beta libraries. A short first PCR added P5 and P7 adapter elements and a second index. Each CDR3 protein gets one entry after TCRdb re-called the 5' RACE reads with MiXCR. The sample shows roughly 16,000 distinct CDR3 sequences, approximately 5.8% of them seen only once. The data stem from a study of HIV-infected patients and healthy controls. Study outcomes and limitations: During therapy, HIV-associated CDR3s fell significantly in frequency, while CMV-associated CDR3s did not change significantly. Healthy controls shared more CDR3 sequences between individuals than HIV-infected patients did.

Deletions cut 0 bases from V and 1 base from J, with 17 bases between. This CDR3 is 18 amino acids long. Germline values: CDR1 LGHNA, CDR2 YSLEER. No cell fractionation was done, so the repertoire covers all unsorted peripheral blood T cells. The RNA source was an approximately 2.6 ml peripheral blood draw. The material sequenced was blood. This TCR was recovered from an adult in good health. V and J are TRBV4-3 and TRBJ2-3; TRBD2 might be the D (6 bases). The CDR3 spells CASSQDLLGGSGTDTQYF. The DNA of the CDR3 is TGCGCCAGCAGCCAAGATCTTTTGGGGGGTAGCGGCACAGATACGCAGTATTTT.